This T cell receptor (beta chain) was obtained from a study of OX40 agonist ivuxolimab in advanced cancers. Overall study: Dose-escalation patients' cancers were hepatocellular carcinoma, melanoma, renal cell or head and neck cancer. Mean age around 60 years, range 23 to 79; around 80% male. Partial responses were achieved by three patients, one with hepatocellular carcinoma and two with cutaneous melanoma.

The CDR3 is made up of 14 amino acids. The V gene end was trimmed by 7 bases and the J gene end by 3 bases; junction bases not matched to a gene: 4. The germline V gene has CDR1 SNHLY and CDR2 FYNNEI. Points on this clone: Its antigen is unknown.

Sequencing was performed with immunoSEQ multiplex PCR; in TCRdb, only in-frame clones are kept and a portion is missing. The table shows some 150,000 clones, with about 93% occurring only once. Regarding the study as a whole: The study found that CD8+ T cells averaged more expanded clones than CD4+.

The clonotype was recovered from an adult with an advanced solid tumor such as melanoma, head and neck, liver or kidney cancer. The sample consisted of CD4+ or CD8+ T cells sorted from blood, taken in a trial of the OX40 agonist ivuxolimab. The chain recombines TRBV2 with TRBJ2-2; TRBD1 matches at 8 bases. The CDR3 region is CASTWTGHTGELFF. Here the CDR3 DNA reads TGTGCCAGCACGTGGACAGGGCACACCGGGGAGCTGTTTTTT.